This T cell receptor beta chain was captured by sequencing in a study of blood T cell repertoires in COVID-19. About the research overall: Samples came from the United States, Italy and Spain, spanning acute and convalescent COVID-19.

This study enrolled people aged 18 to 89 from 20 to 25 US geographic areas. Participants' own reports of clinical history determined their cohort assignment. The repertoire was sequenced with immunoSEQ multiplex PCR; TCRdb's copy has only in-frame clones and lacks some. The table lists about 200,000 clones, approximately 82% of them singletons. In germline, CDR1 is SGHAT, CDR2 FQNNGV. CDR3 size: 16 residues. V was clipped by 0 bases and J by 0 bases; unmatched bases: 0. The rearrangement uses TRBV11-2 and TRBJ2-2; 8 positions match TRBD2. The clonotype was recovered from a man aged 35-49 years who had recovered from COVID-19. Sequenced: PBMCs or T cells enriched from blood (not recorded which). Here the CDR3 reads CASSLEAGANTGELFF. The CDR3 coding sequence is TGTGCCAGCAGCTTAGAAGCGGGGGCGAACACCGGGGAGCTGTTTTTT.